One T cell receptor beta chain is described in this entry. The data originate from a study of blood T cells in healthy people across ages. Combining a sample-barcoded 5' primer with a J-beta primer mix, a second PCR ran for roughly 6 to 12 cycles. Via MiXCR, TCRdb re-called the 5' RACE reads, giving one row per CDR3 protein. The sample has 1.5 million to 2 million distinct CDR3 sequences; approximately 50% are singletons. Germline assignment: CDR1 SNHLY and CDR2 FYNNEI. Trimming took 6 bases from V and 0 from J, leaving 17 bases between them. The CDR3 contains 16 residues. V gene TRBV2 combines with J gene TRBJ2-5; D assignment may be TRBD1 or TRBD2 (5 bases each). The TCR was taken from a woman aged 35 to 49 in good health. Sequenced sample: blood. CDR3 bases: TGTGCCAGCAGACGAGACCCAACGGGGCACCAAGAGACCCAGTACTTC. It codes for CASRRDPTGHQETQYF.